This TCR beta chain derives from a study of cytomegalovirus exposure and HLA in healthy donors (dated by TCRdb to 2015 to 2018). A note on the overall study: According to a later analysis, the roughly 120 validation repertoires were produced on the same platform as the approximately 620 repertoires of the first cohort. The study aimed to test whether signatures of past pathogen exposure could be identified by cataloging public T cell receptors. A separate validation cohort of roughly 130 different subjects was used in addition to the roughly 700-subject first cohort. To predict cytomegalovirus infection status, the study brought together high-throughput TCR immunosequencing, statistical association of individual TCRs with disease status, and machine learning.

The sample holds one count of this clone. No antigen is known for it. No base-level quality is on record; no much larger clone is a single base apart. To prepare the library, the immunoSEQ multiplex PCR assay was applied. Per the source publication's procedure: A statistical classification framework was developed to diagnose cytomegalovirus status using the catalog of TCR beta chain sequences. TCRdb's version of the immuneACCESS table is confined to in-frame rearrangements and falls short of the full clone set. An unresolved V gene accounts for under half of the shortfall where checked; the remainder is of unknown origin. V and J calls and clone size are those listed in that table; D and trimming were worked out from the DNA. This sample gives about 400,000 clones in total; approximately 90% of them show up just once. The ten biggest clones cover 0.83% of the sample. From a lookup of the germline V gene, CDR1 and CDR2 are ENHRY and SYGVKD. The CDR3 starts with the cysteine, ends with the phenylalanine, and has 15 residues. The only DNA kept is the CDR3, 45 bases in frame from the first base. V drops 4 bases and J drops 1 base, leaving 13 bases in between.

The paper as a whole reports these results and caveats: Cytomegalovirus status was reported to be diagnosed by the classifier with high specificity and sensitivity in both the original and validation cohorts. In vitro tests confirmed that three of the cytomegalovirus-associated TCR beta chains recognize cytomegalovirus antigens. A later analysis found that TCRs clustered in the first cohort also tended to co-occur in the approximately 120 validation repertoires, with roughly 95% of cluster scores above 0. The study gave a list of 150 to 200 TCR beta chains associated with cytomegalovirus. A later analysis lacked HLA typing for the validation cohort, so it scored co-occurrence in that cohort across all 110 or so repertoires. Across donors, most TCR sequences were observed very rarely, whereas some public TCRs were present in many individuals. The authors suggested that the approach could potentially be generalized to other disease states and immunological phenotypes.

Donors formed part of the validation cohort, which comprised over a hundred subjects and was distinct from the first cohort of under 850 subjects. Rearrangement joined TRBV10-3 to TRBJ1-1; the D gene cannot be named for sure. This sequence was found in a woman aged 18 to 35 in good health and CMV-seronegative. The sequenced sample consisted of PBMCs. The CDR3 here reads CAISGREGSNTEAFF. At the DNA level, the sequence is TGTGCCATCAGTGGCCGGGAGGGATCGAACACTGAAGCTTTCTTT.